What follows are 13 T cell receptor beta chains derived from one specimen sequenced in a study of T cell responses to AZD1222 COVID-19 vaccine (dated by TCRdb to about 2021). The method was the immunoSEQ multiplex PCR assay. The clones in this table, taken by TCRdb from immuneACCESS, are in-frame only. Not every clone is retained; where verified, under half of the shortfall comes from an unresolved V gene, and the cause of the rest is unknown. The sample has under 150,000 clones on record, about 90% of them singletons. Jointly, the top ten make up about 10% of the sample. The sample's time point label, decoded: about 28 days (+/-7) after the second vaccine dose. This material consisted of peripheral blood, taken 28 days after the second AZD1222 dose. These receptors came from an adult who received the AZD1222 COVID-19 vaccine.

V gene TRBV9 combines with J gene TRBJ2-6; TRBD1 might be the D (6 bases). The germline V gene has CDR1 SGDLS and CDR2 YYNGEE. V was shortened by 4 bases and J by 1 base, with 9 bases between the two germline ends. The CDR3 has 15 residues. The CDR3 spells CASSQTGSGANVLTF. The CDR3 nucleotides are TGTGCCAGCAGCCAAACAGGGTCTGGGGCCAACGTCCTGACTTTC.

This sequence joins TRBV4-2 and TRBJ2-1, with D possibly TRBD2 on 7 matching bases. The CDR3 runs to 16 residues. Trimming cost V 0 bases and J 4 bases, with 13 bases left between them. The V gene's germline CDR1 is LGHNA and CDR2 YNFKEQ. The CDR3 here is CASSQESGGPYNEQFF. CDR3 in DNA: TGTGCCAGCAGCCAAGAATCCGGGGGGCCGTACAATGAGCAGTTCTTC.

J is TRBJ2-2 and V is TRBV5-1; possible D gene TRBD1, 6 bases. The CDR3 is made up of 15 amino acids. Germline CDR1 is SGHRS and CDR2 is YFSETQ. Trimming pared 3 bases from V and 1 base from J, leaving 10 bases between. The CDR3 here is CASSWWTENTGELFF. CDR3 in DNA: TGCGCCAGCAGCTGGTGGACAGAGAACACCGGGGAGCTGTTTTTT.

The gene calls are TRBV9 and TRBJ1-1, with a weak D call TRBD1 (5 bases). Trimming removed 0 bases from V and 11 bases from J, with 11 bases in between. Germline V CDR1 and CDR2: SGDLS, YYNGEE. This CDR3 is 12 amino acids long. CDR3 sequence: CASSVAKGSAFF. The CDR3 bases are TGTGCCAGCAGCGTAGCAAAGGGGAGCGCTTTCTTT. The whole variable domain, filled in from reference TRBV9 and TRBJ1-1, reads DSGVTQTPKHLITATGQRVTLRCSPRSGDLSVYWYQQSLDQGLQFLIQYYNGEERAKGNILERFSAQQFPDLHSELNLSSLELGDSALYFCASSVAKGSAFFGQGTRLTVV.

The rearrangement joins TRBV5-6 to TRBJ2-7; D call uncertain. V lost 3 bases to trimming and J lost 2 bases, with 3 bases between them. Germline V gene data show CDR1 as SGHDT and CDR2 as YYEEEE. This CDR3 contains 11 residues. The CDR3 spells CASSSPYEQYF. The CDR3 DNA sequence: TGTGCCAGCAGCTCACCCTACGAGCAGTACTTC.

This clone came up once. The CDR3 DNA sequence: TGTGCCAGCAGCTTCCGTCCGGGGGCGGATGGCTACACCTTC. Encoded protein: CASSFRPGADGYTF. The genes are TRBV5-5 and TRBJ1-2; possible D gene TRBD1, 6 bases. The CDR3 extends over 14 amino acids. Germline V lookup: CDR1 SGHKS, CDR2 YYEKEE (reference sequence). V lost 2 bases, J lost 6 bases, and 14 bases lay in between.

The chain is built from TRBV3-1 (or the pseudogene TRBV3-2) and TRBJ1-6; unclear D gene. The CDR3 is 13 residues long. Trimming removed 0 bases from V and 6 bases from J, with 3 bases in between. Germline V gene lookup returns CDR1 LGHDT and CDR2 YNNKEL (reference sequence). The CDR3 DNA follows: TGTGCCAGCAGCCAAGAAGCTAATTCACCCCTCCACTTT. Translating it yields CASSQEANSPLHF.

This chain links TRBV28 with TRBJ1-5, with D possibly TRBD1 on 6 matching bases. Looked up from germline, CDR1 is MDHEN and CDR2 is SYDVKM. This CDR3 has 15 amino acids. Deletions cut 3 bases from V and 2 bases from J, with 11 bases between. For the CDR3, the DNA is TGTGCCAGCAGTTTCAGGGGAGCGGGCAATCAGCCCCAGCATTTT. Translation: CASSFRGAGNQPQHF.

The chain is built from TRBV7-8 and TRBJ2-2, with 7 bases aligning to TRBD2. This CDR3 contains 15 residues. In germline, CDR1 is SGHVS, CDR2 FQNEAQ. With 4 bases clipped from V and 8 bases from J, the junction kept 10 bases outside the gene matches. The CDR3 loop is CASSSRRGGSGELFF. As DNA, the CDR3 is TGTGCCAGCAGCTCTAGGCGCGGGGGATCAGGGGAGCTGTTTTTT.

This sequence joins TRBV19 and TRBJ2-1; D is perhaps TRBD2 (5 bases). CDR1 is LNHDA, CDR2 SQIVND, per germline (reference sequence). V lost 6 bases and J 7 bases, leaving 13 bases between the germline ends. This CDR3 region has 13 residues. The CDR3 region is CASSLALRNEQFF. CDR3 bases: TGTGCCAGTAGCCTAGCCCTGAGGAATGAGCAGTTCTTC. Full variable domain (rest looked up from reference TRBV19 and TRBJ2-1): DGGITQSPKYLFRKEGQNVTLSCEQNLNHDAMYWYRQDPGQGLRLIYYSQIVNDFQKGDIAEGYSVSREKKESFPLTVTSAQKNPTAFYLCASSLALRNEQFFGPGTRLTVL.

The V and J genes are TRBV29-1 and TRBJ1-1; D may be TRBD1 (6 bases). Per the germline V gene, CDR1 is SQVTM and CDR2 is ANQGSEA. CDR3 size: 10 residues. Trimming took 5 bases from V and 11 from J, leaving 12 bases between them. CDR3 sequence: CSVLQGPAFF. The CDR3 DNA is TGCAGCGTTCTACAGGGTCCGGCTTTCTTT.

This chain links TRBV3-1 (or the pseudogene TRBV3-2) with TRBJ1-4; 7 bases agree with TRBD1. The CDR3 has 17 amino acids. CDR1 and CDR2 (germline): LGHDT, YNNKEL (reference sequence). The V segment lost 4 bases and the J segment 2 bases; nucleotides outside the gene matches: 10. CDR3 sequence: CASSPTGRRRTNEKLFF. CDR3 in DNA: TGTGCCAGCAGCCCGACAGGGAGGCGTCGGACTAATGAAAAACTGTTTTTT.

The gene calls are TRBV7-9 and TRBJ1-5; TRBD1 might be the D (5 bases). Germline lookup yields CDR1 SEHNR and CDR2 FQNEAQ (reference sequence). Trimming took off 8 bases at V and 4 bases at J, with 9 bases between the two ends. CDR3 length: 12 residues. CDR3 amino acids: CASSPGNQPQHF. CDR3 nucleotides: TGTGCCAGCTCCCCAGGGAATCAGCCCCAGCATTTT.